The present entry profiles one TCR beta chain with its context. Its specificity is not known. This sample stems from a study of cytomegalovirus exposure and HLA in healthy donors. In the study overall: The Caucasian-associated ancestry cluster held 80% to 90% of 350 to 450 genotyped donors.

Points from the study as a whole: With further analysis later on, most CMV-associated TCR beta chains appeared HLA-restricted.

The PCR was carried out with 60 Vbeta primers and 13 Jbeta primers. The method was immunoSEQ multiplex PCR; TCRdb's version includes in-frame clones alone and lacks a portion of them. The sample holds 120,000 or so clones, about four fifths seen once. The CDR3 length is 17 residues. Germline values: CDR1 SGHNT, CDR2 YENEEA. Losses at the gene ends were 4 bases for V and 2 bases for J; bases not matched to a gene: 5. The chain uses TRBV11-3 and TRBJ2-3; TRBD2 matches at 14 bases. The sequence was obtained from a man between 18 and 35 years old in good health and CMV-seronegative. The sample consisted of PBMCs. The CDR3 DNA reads TGTGCCAGCAGCTCCGGACTAGCGGGGGGCACCACAGATACGCAGTATTTT. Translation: CASSSGLAGGTTDTQYF. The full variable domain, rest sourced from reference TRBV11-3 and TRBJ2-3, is EAGVVQSPRYKIIEKKQPVAFWCNPISGHNTLYWYLQNLGQGPELLIRYENEEAVDDSQLPKDRFSAERLKGVDSTLKIQPAELGDSAVYLCASSSGLAGGTTDTQYFGPGTRLTVL.